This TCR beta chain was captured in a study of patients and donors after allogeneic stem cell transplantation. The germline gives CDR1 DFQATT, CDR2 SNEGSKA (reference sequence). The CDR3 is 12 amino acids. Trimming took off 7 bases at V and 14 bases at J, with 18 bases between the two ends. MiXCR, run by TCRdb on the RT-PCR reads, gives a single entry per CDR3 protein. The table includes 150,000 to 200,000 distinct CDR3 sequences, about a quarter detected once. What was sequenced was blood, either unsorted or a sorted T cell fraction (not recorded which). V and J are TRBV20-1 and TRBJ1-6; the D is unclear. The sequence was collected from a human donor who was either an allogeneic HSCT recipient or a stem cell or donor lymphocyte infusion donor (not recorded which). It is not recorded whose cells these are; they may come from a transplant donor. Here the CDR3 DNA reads TGCAGTGTTGGAACACGGGGTATAACCCTCCACTTT. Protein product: CSVGTRGITLHF.